The present TCR beta chain was sequenced within a study of response to subunit inactivated influenza vaccine. As for this clonotype: The antigen is not known.

TCRdb reprocessed the RT-PCR reads with MiXCR, giving one entry per CDR3 protein. This repertoire shows 710,000 or so distinct CDR3 sequences, 15% to 17% found once; its top ten account for roughly 10%. Study-level results: Authors suggested that a seasonal influenza vaccination recruits few new T cells each time.

V lost 3 bases, J lost 0 bases, and 10 bases lay in between. The V gene's germline CDR1 is SGDLS and CDR2 YYNGEE. This CDR3 is built from 14 residues. The sample in question was PBMCs from blood, obtained about 12 days after vaccination. The chain combines TRBV9 with TRBJ2-7, with a possible D match to TRBD1 (6 bases). This receptor was taken from a man aged 50-60 years who received an inactivated influenza vaccine. The DNA of the CDR3 is TGTGCCAGCAGCGAGGGGGACACCTCCTACGAGCAGTACTTC. Translating it yields CASSEGDTSYEQYF.